This T cell receptor (beta chain) was obtained from a study of tissue T cells after allogeneic stem cell transplantation. Findings of the study overall: Shared clones across patients were few; motif clustering revealed tissue-specific shared signatures. Within patients, tissue anatomy strongly shaped TCR repertoire composition.

For this clone: Its antigen is as yet unknown. The gene symbols are mouse symbols. The read comes to an end 1 residue before the CDR3 does, leaving the germline J gene to fill in the end.

The length of the CDR3 is 19 residues. Germline CDR1 and CDR2: LGHNA and YNLKQL (reference sequence). The junction had 6 bases not matched to a gene; V was cut back by 0 bases and J by 1 base. Time point in this sample: mouse harvest day 14 after allogeneic transplant. Mouse grafts combined 10^7 T-cell-depleted bone marrow cells with 10^6 splenic CD5+ T cells. This mouse GVHD model was MHC-mismatched B6 to BALB/c, profiled day 7 or 14. Using immunoSEQ multiplex PCR, the repertoire was profiled, and TCRdb retains in-frame clones only, with some absent. The repertoire holds fewer than 5,000 clones, with more than 40% as singletons.

The chain recombines TRBV5 with TRBJ2-3; 14 positions agree with TRBD2. Sample: lymph node tissue. This clonotype was obtained from a female BALB/c mouse given C57BL/6 T cells with graft-versus-host disease after an allogeneic hematopoietic cell transplant. The CDR3 bases that were read are TGTGCCAGCAGCCAAGATTGGGGACTGGGGGGGCGTGGTGCAGAAACGCTGTAT. This encodes CASSQDWGLGGRGAETLY. The complete CDR3 reads CASSQDWGLGGRGAETLYF.